This is a list of T cell receptor beta chains from one sample in a study of cytomegalovirus exposure and HLA in healthy donors. Assay: immunoSEQ multiplex PCR; the TCRdb copy retains only in-frame clones and omits some. The profile shows around 140,000 clones, roughly 79% of them singletons. The source material was PBMCs. The receptor set was obtained from a male donor in good health and CMV-seronegative. CDR3s include the opening cysteine and the closing phenylalanine or tryptophan. The order of the fields is J gene, V gene, D gene, clone size, CDR3 DNA, CDR3 protein. The D gene is left open where the match is weak. Only part of the rows carry a size: once, few, many, or a class if the clone is expanded.

j_gene: TRBJ1-6
v_gene: TRBV7-6
d_gene: TRBD1
abundance: -
CDR3nt: TGTGCCAGCAGCTTCGGGACAGGGGGAAACAATTCACCCCTCCACTTT
CDR3aa: CASSFGTGGNNSPLHF

j_gene: TRBJ2-7
v_gene: TRBV5-1
d_gene: TRBD1
abundance: -
CDR3nt: TGCGCCAGCAGCCCCCGACAGGGTACGACCTACGAGCAGTACTTC
CDR3aa: CASSPRQGTTYEQYF

j_gene: TRBJ1-4
v_gene: TRBV7-2
d_gene: TRBD1
abundance: -
CDR3nt: TGTGCCAGCAGCGCCCGGGACAGGGGTAATGAAAAACTGTTTTTT
CDR3aa: CASSARDRGNEKLFF

j_gene: TRBJ1-1
v_gene: TRBV20-1
d_gene: -
abundance: -
CDR3nt: TGCAGTGAGATGAGGGAGCAAGCTTTCTTT
CDR3aa: CSEMREQAFF

j_gene: TRBJ1-1
v_gene: TRBV6-1
d_gene: TRBD1
abundance: -
CDR3nt: TGTGCCAGCAGTGTTCTTAAGGGGGCCTTAAACGCTGAAGCTTTCTTT
CDR3aa: CASSVLKGALNAEAFF

j_gene: TRBJ2-5
v_gene: TRBV9
d_gene: TRBD1
abundance: -
CDR3nt: TGTGCCAGCAGCGTAGGGGGGACAGGGCGGGGAGAGACCCAGTACTTC
CDR3aa: CASSVGGTGRGETQYF

j_gene: TRBJ2-3
v_gene: TRBV12-2
d_gene: -
abundance: -
CDR3nt: TGTGCAAGTCGCTTAGTTTCTAGCGGGAGCGGATCGCAGTATTTT
CDR3aa: CASRLVSSGSGSQYF

j_gene: TRBJ2-7
v_gene: TRBV14
d_gene: TRBD2
abundance: -
CDR3nt: TGTGCCAGCAGCCCGGGACTAGCGGCCCACCCCTACGAGCAGTACTTC
CDR3aa: CASSPGLAAHPYEQYF

j_gene: TRBJ2-1
v_gene: TRBV2
d_gene: TRBD1
abundance: -
CDR3nt: TGTGCCAGCAGACCGGGACAGGGTTACAATGAGCAGTTCTTC
CDR3aa: CASRPGQGYNEQFF

j_gene: TRBJ2-7
v_gene: TRBV27
d_gene: -
abundance: -
CDR3nt: TGTGCCAGCAGGGTAAGACCTCCGGGTCTGAGCTCCTACGAGCAGTACTTC
CDR3aa: CASRVRPPGLSSYEQYF

j_gene: TRBJ2-3
v_gene: TRBV4-1
d_gene: TRBD2
abundance: -
CDR3nt: TGCGCCAGCAGCCAAGATGCTAGCGGGGGAGGAGATACGCAGTATTTT
CDR3aa: CASSQDASGGGDTQYF

j_gene: TRBJ2-5
v_gene: TRBV5-1
d_gene: TRBD1
abundance: -
CDR3nt: TGCGCCAGCAGCACCCAGGGGGATGAGGGAGAGACCCAGTACTTC
CDR3aa: CASSTQGDEGETQYF

j_gene: TRBJ2-7
v_gene: TRBV9
d_gene: -
abundance: -
CDR3nt: TGTGCCAGCAGCGTAGGGCGGGGAGCGTACGAGCAGTACTTC
CDR3aa: CASSVGRGAYEQYF

j_gene: TRBJ2-3
v_gene: TRBV13
d_gene: -
abundance: -
CDR3nt: TGTGCCAGCAGCCGGGGGGCGGGGGACCGACGTATCACAGATACGCAGTATTTT
CDR3aa: CASSRGAGDRRITDTQYF

j_gene: TRBJ2-3
v_gene: TRBV11-3
d_gene: TRBD2
abundance: few
CDR3nt: TGTGCCAGCAGCTTGCTAGCGGGGGGCCGAACAGATACGCAGTATTTT
CDR3aa: CASSLLAGGRTDTQYF

j_gene: TRBJ2-7
v_gene: TRBV10-3
d_gene: TRBD1
abundance: -
CDR3nt: TGTGCCATCAGTGAGTCATTCGGGACAGTCCTTTACGAGCAGTACTTC
CDR3aa: CAISESFGTVLYEQYF

j_gene: TRBJ1-5
v_gene: TRBV10-3
d_gene: -
abundance: few
CDR3nt: TGTGCCATCAGTGAGGTACAGGATTCGGCCCAGCATTTT
CDR3aa: CAISEVQDSAQHF

j_gene: TRBJ2-7
v_gene: TRBV10-1
d_gene: -
abundance: -
CDR3nt: TGCGCCAGCAGGGGTGGAGGGGGGGGGAATTCCTACGAGCAGTACTTC
CDR3aa: CASRGGGGGNSYEQYF

j_gene: TRBJ2-7
v_gene: TRBV6-1
d_gene: TRBD1
abundance: -
CDR3nt: TGTGCCAGCAGTGTCTCGGGACAGGGAGGCTCCGAGCAGTACTTC
CDR3aa: CASSVSGQGGSEQYF

j_gene: TRBJ2-3
v_gene: TRBV7-8
d_gene: TRBD2
abundance: -
CDR3nt: TGTGCCAGCCGGGGGGGACACCGGACTAGCGGGGGGGCCGAGGATACGCAGTATTTT
CDR3aa: CASRGGHRTSGGAEDTQYF

j_gene: TRBJ1-5
v_gene: TRBV5-8
d_gene: -
abundance: once
CDR3nt: TGTGCCTCAGGCCGAGCGGCCGCAGGATACCAGCCCCAGCATTTT
CDR3aa: CASGRAAAGYQPQHF

j_gene: TRBJ1-4
v_gene: TRBV7-9
d_gene: TRBD1
abundance: few
CDR3nt: TGTGCCAGCAGCTCGGGACAGGGATATGAAAAACTGTTTTTT
CDR3aa: CASSSGQGYEKLFF

j_gene: TRBJ1-1
v_gene: TRBV11-3
d_gene: -
abundance: -
CDR3nt: TGTGCCAGCAGCTTAGGACAGGCAGCTTTCTTT
CDR3aa: CASSLGQAAFF

j_gene: TRBJ1-6
v_gene: TRBV5-8
d_gene: -
abundance: -
CDR3nt: TGTGCCAGCAGCTTGAGAGGCAGTTCACCCCTCCACTTT
CDR3aa: CASSLRGSSPLHF

j_gene: TRBJ1-5
v_gene: TRBV27
d_gene: -
abundance: -
CDR3nt: TGTGCCAGCAGTTCGCCAGGTCTGAATCAGCCCCAGCATTTT
CDR3aa: CASSSPGLNQPQHF

j_gene: TRBJ1-2
v_gene: TRBV6-5
d_gene: -
abundance: -
CDR3nt: TGTGCCAGCAGCCAAGGGGGACCAACCTATGGCTACACCTTC
CDR3aa: CASSQGGPTYGYTF

j_gene: TRBJ2-2
v_gene: TRBV19
d_gene: TRBD1
abundance: -
CDR3nt: TGTGCCAGTAGTACCCCGGGACAGGGCCTCTCGAACACCGGGGAGCTGTTTTTT
CDR3aa: CASSTPGQGLSNTGELFF

j_gene: TRBJ2-5
v_gene: TRBV6-5
d_gene: -
abundance: -
CDR3nt: TGTGCCAGCAGGGACAGTCAAGAGACCCAGTACTTC
CDR3aa: CASRDSQETQYF

j_gene: TRBJ2-5
v_gene: TRBV5-1
d_gene: TRBD2
abundance: -
CDR3nt: TGCGCCAGCAGCTTGGCTGGGCTAGCGGGGGGACCATCAGAGCAGTACTTC
CDR3aa: CASSLAGLAGGPSEQYF

j_gene: TRBJ2-3
v_gene: TRBV5-8
d_gene: -
abundance: -
CDR3nt: TGTGCCAGCAGCCGACAGAGCACAGATACGCAGTATTTT
CDR3aa: CASSRQSTDTQYF

j_gene: TRBJ1-4
v_gene: TRBV27
d_gene: TRBD1
abundance: -
CDR3nt: TGTGCCAGCAGCGTCGGGACAGGGGGAAATGAAAAACTGTTTTTT
CDR3aa: CASSVGTGGNEKLFF

j_gene: TRBJ1-2
v_gene: TRBV10-3
d_gene: -
abundance: -
CDR3nt: TGTGCCATCAGTGAAGGCGGCTACTATGGCTACACCTTC
CDR3aa: CAISEGGYYGYTF

j_gene: TRBJ1-2
v_gene: TRBV7-9
d_gene: -
abundance: -
CDR3nt: TGTGCCAGCAGCTCCGGAGCGCGCGGCTACACCTTC
CDR3aa: CASSSGARGYTF

j_gene: TRBJ1-1
v_gene: TRBV5-6
d_gene: -
abundance: few
CDR3nt: TGTGCCAGCAGCTTCCTCCTCGGGGAAGCTTTCTTT
CDR3aa: CASSFLLGEAFF

j_gene: TRBJ1-2
v_gene: TRBV5-4
d_gene: -
abundance: few
CDR3nt: TGTGCCAGCAGCCTAGAGATCGGATCAAACTACTATGGCTACACCTTC
CDR3aa: CASSLEIGSNYYGYTF

j_gene: TRBJ2-2
v_gene: TRBV4-2
d_gene: -
abundance: -
CDR3nt: TGTGCCAGCAGCCACGCGGGGAACACCGGGGAGCTGTTTTTT
CDR3aa: CASSHAGNTGELFF

j_gene: TRBJ1-1
v_gene: TRBV4-3
d_gene: -
abundance: -
CDR3nt: TGCGCCAGCAGCCAAGATGGTCGAGGGTCCGAAGCTTTCTTT
CDR3aa: CASSQDGRGSEAFF

j_gene: TRBJ1-4
v_gene: TRBV27
d_gene: -
abundance: -
CDR3nt: TGTGCCAGCAGTTTGGGCGGGGGCACTAATGAAAAACTGTTTTTT
CDR3aa: CASSLGGGTNEKLFF